The T cell receptor beta chain described here comes from a study of shared clonotypes between healthy human individuals. At a deep level, the assay was run. Profiled with immunoSEQ multiplex PCR; TCRdb holds only in-frame clones, not every one. Found here are millions of clones, 85% to 95% of them singletons; the top ten hold 0.1% to 0.15%. With 6 bases clipped from V and 7 bases from J, the junction kept 6 bases outside the gene matches. CDR3 length equals 16 residues. Germline V gene data show CDR1 as WSHSY and CDR2 as SAAADI. This receptor was taken from a young man in good health. Sequencing used naive CD4+ T cells sorted from blood. The subset is: CD45RA+ positively selected. The chain has TRBV10-2 and TRBJ2-1; 16 positions agree with TRBD2. The CDR3 bases are TGCGCCAGCAGGGGACTAGCGGGAGGGCCTTGGAATGAGCAGTTCTTC. Amino acids: CASRGLAGGPWNEQFF.